This T cell receptor beta chain was observed in a study of blood T cells in healthy people across ages. The V gene's germline CDR1 is SNHLY and CDR2 FYNNEI. Between the trimmed V and J ends, which lost 1 base and 9 bases, there was a span of 24 bases. This CDR3 is 17 amino acids long. Sample-barcoded 5' priming and a J-beta primer mix drove a second PCR of roughly 6 to 12 cycles. Via MiXCR, TCRdb re-called the 5' RACE reads, giving one row per CDR3 protein. The sample yields under 1,100,000 distinct CDR3 sequences, approximately 25% seen once. Peripheral blood from each donor was collected in a volume of approximately 9.5 milliliters. This sample also appeared in a second study, on T cells of mothers and their children. As that report states: A few healthy Caucasian mothers and their six children were the donors. In related and unrelated pairs alike, thymic selection shapes TCR recombination output, with inherited differences minor. Slightly higher overlap, not significant, was seen in related mother-child pairs than in unrelated pairs.

This chain links TRBV2 with TRBJ2-5, with D tentatively TRBD1 or TRBD2 (6 bases each). Specimen: blood. This receptor was identified in a girl aged 2-10 years in good health. The CDR3 coding sequence is TGTGCCAGCAGTGAAGTCCTAGGGGGATTAGCGGAGATGGCCCAGTACTTC. This gives the protein CASSEVLGGLAEMAQYF.